This T cell receptor (beta chain) was captured in a study of T cell repertoires in cytomegalovirus infection. Study-level information: Recently identified HLA-C-restricted CMV epitopes and well-studied HLA-B-restricted CMV epitopes were used by the study. Study-wide results and limits: In two of eight donors, the top clonotype was HLA-C-restricted CMV-specific.

Worth noting for this clonotype: What it binds is unknown.

CDR3 length equals 14 residues. Between the trimmed V and J ends, which lost 0 bases and 7 bases, there was a span of 10 bases. Germline loops: CDR1 MNHEY, CDR2 SMNVEV (reference sequence). Using its own MiXCR run on the reads, TCRdb lists one record per CDR3 protein. The sample yields more than 85,000 distinct CDR3 sequences, less than 30% seen once. The chain recombines TRBV27 with TRBJ1-5; maybe TRBD1 (6 bases). The sequencing here drew on CD8+ T cells from cultured PBMCs, taken from culture after CMV antigen stimulation. The sequence was obtained from a human donor in good health (CMV status not recorded). Some clones in this sample may be carry-over from other donors' samples. CDR3 sequence: CASSLSDRYQPQHF. The CDR3 coding sequence is TGTGCCAGCAGTTTATCCGACAGGTACCAGCCCCAGCATTTT.